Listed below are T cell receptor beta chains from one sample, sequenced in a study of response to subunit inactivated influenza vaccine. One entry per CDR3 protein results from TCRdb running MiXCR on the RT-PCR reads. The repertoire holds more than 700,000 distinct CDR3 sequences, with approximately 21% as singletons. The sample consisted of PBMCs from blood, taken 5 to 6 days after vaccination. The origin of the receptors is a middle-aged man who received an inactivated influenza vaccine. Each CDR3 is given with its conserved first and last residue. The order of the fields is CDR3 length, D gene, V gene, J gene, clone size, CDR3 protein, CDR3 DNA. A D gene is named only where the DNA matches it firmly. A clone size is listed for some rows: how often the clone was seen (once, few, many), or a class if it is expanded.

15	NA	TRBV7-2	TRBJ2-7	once	CASRSQAGQTYEQYF	TGTGCCAGCAGGTCCCAGGCGGGACAGACCTACGAGCAGTACTTC
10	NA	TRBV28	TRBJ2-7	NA	CASRVGEQYF	TGTGCCAGCAGAGTCGGCGAGCAGTACTTC
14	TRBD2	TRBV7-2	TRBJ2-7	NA	CASSWLAEAGEQYF	TGTGCCAGCAGCTGGCTAGCGGAGGCTGGGGAGCAGTACTTC
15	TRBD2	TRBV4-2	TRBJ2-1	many	CASSPKRGGYNEQFF	TGTGCCAGCAGCCCAAAGCGGGGGGGTTACAATGAGCAGTTCTTC
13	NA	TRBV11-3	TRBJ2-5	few	CASSLEVYETQYF	TGTGCCAGCAGCTTAGAAGTCTATGAGACCCAGTACTTC
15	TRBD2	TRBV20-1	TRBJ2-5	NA	CSASGTSGTRETQYF	TGCAGTGCGTCCGGGACTAGCGGGACCCGGGAGACCCAGTACTTC
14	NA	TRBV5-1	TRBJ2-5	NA	CASSLTAFGETQYF	TGCGCCAGCAGCCTGACCGCTTTCGGGGAGACCCAGTACTTC
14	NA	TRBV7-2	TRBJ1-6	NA	CASSVDGYNSPLHF	TGTGCCAGCAGCGTGGACGGTTATAATTCACCCCTCCACTTT
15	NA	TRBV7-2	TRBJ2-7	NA	CASSGSGRQAYEQYF	TGTGCCAGCAGCGGAAGTGGGAGGCAAGCCTACGAGCAGTACTTC
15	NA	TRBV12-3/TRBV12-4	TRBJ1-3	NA	CASSRAGLLGNTIYF	TGTGCCAGCAGCCGTGCGGGCCTCCTAGGAAACACCATATATTTT
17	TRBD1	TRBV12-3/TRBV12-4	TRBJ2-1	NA	CASSDYFKGQELNEQFF	TGTGCCAGCAGTGACTATTTTAAAGGACAGGAACTGAATGAGCAGTTCTTC
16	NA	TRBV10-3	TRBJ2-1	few	CAISGSGNSEGNEQFF	TGTGCCATCAGTGGTTCCGGAAATTCGGAGGGGAATGAGCAGTTCTTC
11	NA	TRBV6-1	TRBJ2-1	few	CASRVNNEQFF	TGTGCCAGCAGGGTAAACAATGAGCAGTTCTTC
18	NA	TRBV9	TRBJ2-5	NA	CASSATGGTTSGQETQYF	TGTGCCAGCAGTGCAACAGGGGGCACAACTAGCGGGCAAGAGACCCAGTACTTC
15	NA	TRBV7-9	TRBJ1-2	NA	CASSLAALSNYGYTF	TGTGCCAGCAGCTTAGCTGCACTCTCTAACTATGGCTACACCTTC
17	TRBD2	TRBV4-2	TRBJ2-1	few	CASSQDPGLAGINEQFF	TGTGCCAGCAGCCAGGACCCCGGACTAGCGGGAATCAATGAGCAGTTCTTC
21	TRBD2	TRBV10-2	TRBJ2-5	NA	CASSEWGRGASGPRRGETQYF	TGCGCCAGCAGTGAATGGGGCCGAGGGGCTAGCGGGCCCCGACGCGGGGAGACCCAGTACTTC